This T cell receptor (beta chain) was observed in a study of shared T cell receptors in the human thymus. Only in-frame clones appear in the TCRdb table, and some are missing; sequencing was by immunoSEQ multiplex PCR. The sample has 640,000 or so clones, around 87% seen once. Germline-derived CDR1 and CDR2 are MRHNA and SNTAGT. V was pared by 0 bases and J by 5 bases, with 14 bases between. The CDR3 extends over 16 amino acids. These same data were also listed under a study on human thymus T cells.

The chain carries TRBV6-4 and TRBJ2-1; a possible D gene is TRBD1 (6 bases). Sequencing was done on a sample of thymocytes. This sequence was found in a boy under two years old with a congenital heart defect. CDR3 region: CASSDSGARDNNEQFF. The CDR3 nucleotides are TGTGCCAGCAGTGACTCGGGGGCTAGAGACAACAATGAGCAGTTCTTC.